This is a list of T cell receptor beta chains from one sample in a study of cytomegalovirus exposure and HLA in healthy donors. Assay: immunoSEQ multiplex PCR; the TCRdb copy retains only in-frame clones and omits some. This table has 130,000 or so clones, about 80% appearing once. The specimen sequenced was PBMCs. Receptor source: a woman in her thirties or forties in good health and CMV-seronegative. Each CDR3 is given with its conserved first and last residue. Fields, in order: J gene, V gene, D gene, clone size, CDR3 protein, CDR3 DNA. A D gene is named only where the DNA matches it firmly. Clone size is shown for a subset of rows, as once, few, many or a class of expanded clone.

>TRBJ1-1|TRBV6-1|TRBD1|.
CASRKPGGQTEAFF
TGTGCCAGCAGGAAACCAGGGGGCCAGACTGAAGCTTTCTTT
>TRBJ2-5|TRBV9|TRBD2|few
CASSPRLAGARETQYF
TGTGCCAGCAGCCCAAGACTAGCGGGAGCTAGGGAGACCCAGTACTTC
>TRBJ2-7|TRBV7-6|TRBD2|.
CASSWTSGRYYEQYF
TGTGCCAGCAGTTGGACTAGCGGGAGGTACTACGAGCAGTACTTC
>TRBJ1-5|TRBV19|.|.
CASSIVRAYSNQPQHF
TGTGCCAGTAGTATCGTGAGGGCTTATAGCAATCAGCCCCAGCATTTT
>TRBJ2-7|TRBV28|TRBD2|few
CASSLSGTSGRHEQYF
TGTGCCAGCAGCCTATCCGGGACTAGCGGGAGGCACGAGCAGTACTTC
>TRBJ2-5|TRBV11-2|.|.
CASTQSEETQYF
TGTGCCAGCACCCAATCGGAAGAGACCCAGTACTTC
>TRBJ2-1|TRBV29-1|.|.
CSGDGLGGGEQFF
TGCAGCGGTGACGGCCTTGGAGGTGGTGAGCAGTTCTTC
>TRBJ2-5|TRBV2|.|.
CASRAEETQYF
TGTGCCAGCAGGGCAGAAGAGACCCAGTACTTC
>TRBJ2-2|TRBV19|.|.
CASSDKSGVAGELFF
TGTGCCAGTAGTGATAAATCAGGGGTCGCCGGGGAGCTGTTTTTT
>TRBJ1-3|TRBV28|.|once
CASSPPGVAGNTIYF
TGTGCCAGCAGTCCTCCGGGGGTTGCGGGAAACACCATATATTTT
>TRBJ2-2|TRBV5-1|.|.
CASRVQGMTGELFF
TGCGCCAGCAGGGTCCAGGGAATGACCGGGGAGCTGTTTTTT
>TRBJ2-7|TRBV7-3|TRBD2|.
CASSRDTSGTYEQYF
TGTGCCAGCAGCCGCGACACTAGCGGAACCTACGAGCAGTACTTC
>TRBJ1-1|TRBV18|TRBD1|.
CASSPFGQGGNTEAFF
TGTGCCAGCTCACCGTTCGGACAGGGGGGGAACACTGAAGCTTTCTTT
>TRBJ2-7|TRBV5-5|.|.
CASSLTGYEQYF
TGTGCCAGCAGCTTGACAGGATACGAGCAGTACTTC
>TRBJ2-1|TRBV19|TRBD1|.
CASSMRGQVISYNEQFF
TGTGCCAGTAGTATGAGGGGACAGGTGATCTCCTACAATGAGCAGTTCTTC
>TRBJ1-2|TRBV5-6|.|once
CASSQRNGGGGYTF
TGTGCCAGCAGCCAGAGGAACGGGGGTGGCGGCTACACCTTC
>TRBJ2-1|TRBV5-1|TRBD2|.
CASSLALAAGLDEQFF
TGCGCCAGCAGCTTGGCCCTAGCGGCAGGACTCGATGAGCAGTTCTTC
>TRBJ2-1|TRBV5-1|TRBD2|.
CASSLGLAANLEQFF
TGCGCCAGCAGCTTGGGTCTAGCGGCGAATCTGGAGCAGTTCTTC
>TRBJ2-5|TRBV5-1|TRBD2|.
CASGGGKAGATLGETQYF
TGCGCCAGCGGGGGGGGGAAAGCGGGAGCCACCCTAGGGGAGACCCAGTACTTC
>TRBJ1-1|TRBV6-6|.|.
CASSIGGTEAFF
TGTGCCAGCAGTATCGGGGGGACTGAAGCTTTCTTT
>TRBJ1-4|TRBV5-5|.|.
CASSFTGEEKLFF
TGTGCCAGCAGCTTTACGGGAGAGGAAAAACTGTTTTTT
>TRBJ2-7|TRBV7-7|TRBD1|.
CASSLTGKGQGWYEQYF
TGTGCTAGCAGCTTAACGGGAAAGGGACAGGGTTGGTACGAGCAGTACTTC
>TRBJ1-2|TRBV19|.|.
CASRTGNSNYGYTF
TGTGCCAGTAGGACGGGAAACAGTAACTATGGCTACACCTTC
>TRBJ2-7|TRBV11-2|.|.
CASSLDAVVASSYEQYF
TGTGCCAGCAGCTTAGATGCGGTGGTAGCGAGCTCCTACGAGCAGTACTTC
>TRBJ1-1|TRBV7-3|.|.
CASSLTIPGAEAFF
TGTGCCAGCAGCTTAACGATTCCAGGGGCAGAAGCTTTCTTT
>TRBJ1-5|TRBV27|.|.
CASSFLNQPQHF
TGTGCCAGCAGTTTTCTCAATCAGCCCCAGCATTTT
>TRBJ2-5|TRBV5-4|TRBD1|.
CASSPGGQGKETQYF
TGTGCCAGCAGCCCCGGGGGACAGGGAAAAGAGACCCAGTACTTC
>TRBJ2-1|TRBV4-3|.|.
CASSQDPSGGSNEQFF
TGCGCCAGCAGCCAAGATCCGTCCGGCGGCAGCAATGAGCAGTTCTTC
>TRBJ2-7|TRBV5-1|.|.
CASSSYGSGFEQYF
TGCGCCAGCAGCTCCTATGGGTCAGGGTTCGAGCAGTACTTC
>TRBJ2-7|TRBV13|TRBD2|.
CASSPLAGVGYEQYF
TGTGCCAGCAGCCCTCTAGCGGGAGTCGGCTACGAGCAGTACTTC
>TRBJ1-5|TRBV28|TRBD1|.
CASRQGFDQPQHF
TGTGCCAGCAGACAGGGGTTCGATCAGCCCCAGCATTTT
>TRBJ2-1|TRBV5-1|.|.
CASSFIDGSGNNEQFF
TGCGCCAGCAGCTTTATCGATGGGAGTGGGAACAATGAGCAGTTCTTC
>TRBJ2-7|TRBV27|TRBD2|.
CASSLSTSGTYEQYF
TGTGCCAGCAGTTTATCTACTAGCGGGACCTACGAGCAGTACTTC
>TRBJ2-7|TRBV5-4|TRBD2|.
CASSWGSGRSYEQYF
TGTGCCAGCAGCTGGGGGAGCGGGAGGAGCTACGAGCAGTACTTC
>TRBJ2-7|TRBV5-4|TRBD2|few
CASSLRLAGAEQYF
TGTGCCAGCAGCTTGAGACTAGCGGGAGCCGAGCAGTACTTC
>TRBJ2-7|TRBV27|TRBD1|.
CASRYSGTDYRPEQYF
TGTGCCAGCAGATATTCCGGGACAGACTATAGGCCAGAGCAGTACTTC
>TRBJ2-7|TRBV7-6|TRBD1|.
CASSLGRGYEQYF
TGTGCCAGCAGCTTAGGCAGGGGGTACGAGCAGTACTTC
>TRBJ2-1|TRBV7-8|TRBD2|.
CASLGLAGISSYNEQFF
TGTGCCAGCCTGGGACTAGCGGGGATTAGCTCCTACAATGAGCAGTTCTTC
>TRBJ1-5|TRBV6-6|.|.
CASSYLNSGDNQPQHF
TGTGCCAGCAGTTACCTCAATTCCGGGGACAATCAGCCCCAGCATTTT
>TRBJ1-3|TRBV5-1|.|.
CASSLADTIYF
TGCGCCAGCAGCTTGGCTGACACCATATATTTT
>TRBJ2-1|TRBV11-3|.|.
CASSLELGGYNEQFF
TGTGCCAGCAGCTTAGAGTTGGGAGGTTACAATGAGCAGTTCTTC
>TRBJ2-1|TRBV14|.|once
CASSPPKVGAEQLYNEQFF
TGTGCCAGCAGCCCCCCCAAGGTTGGGGCCGAGCAACTATACAATGAGCAGTTCTTC
>TRBJ2-1|TRBV5-1|TRBD2|.
CASSLVSGMGNEQFF
TGCGCCAGCAGCTTGGTTAGCGGGATGGGTAATGAGCAGTTCTTC
>TRBJ1-6|TRBV7-7|.|.
CASSYQDSLYNSPLHF
TGTGCCAGCAGCTACCAGGACAGCCTCTATAATTCACCCCTCCACTTT